Below are 22 T cell receptor beta chains sequenced from a single sample in a study of early T cells in non-severe SARS-CoV-2 infection. TCRdb re-called the 5' RACE reads through MiXCR, storing one row per CDR3 protein. The table has fewer than 85,000 distinct CDR3 sequences, about 16% seen once. Sequencing was done on a sample of whole blood. The receptor source for this set is an adult who was a healthcare worker with PCR-confirmed SARS-CoV-2 infection or an uninfected control (not recorded which).

This rearrangement joins TRBV29-1 to TRBJ1-3; D is unresolved. V lost 4 bases to trimming and J lost 1 base, with 5 bases between them. The CDR3 consists of 12 residues. Germline values: CDR1 SQVTM, CDR2 ANQGSEA. The CDR3 is CSVGVSGNTIYF. The CDR3, as DNA: TGCAGCGTTGGAGTTTCTGGAAACACCATATATTTT.

The chain uses TRBV2 and TRBJ1-5, with a possible D match to TRBD1 (6 bases). V lost 7 bases and J 6 bases, leaving 16 bases between the germline ends. From germline, CDR1 is SNHLY and CDR2 FYNNEI. This CDR3 has 14 residues. The CDR3 loop is CASTSQGRRQPQHF. The DNA for the CDR3 is TGTGCCAGCACCTCACAGGGAAGACGTCAGCCCCAGCATTTT.

The J gene is TRBJ1-6, the V gene TRBV30; perhaps TRBD1 as D (5 bases). With 5 bases removed from V and 4 bases from J, the gap between germline ends came to 9 bases. There are 13 residues in the CDR3. The germline gives CDR1 GTSNPN, CDR2 SVGIG (reference sequence). The CDR3 loop is CAWGRQYNSPLHF. DNA of the CDR3: TGTGCCTGGGGGAGACAGTATAATTCACCCCTCCACTTT.

The rearrangement joins TRBV7-9 to TRBJ1-5, with D maybe TRBD1 (6 bases). The germline V gene encodes CDR1 SEHNR and CDR2 FQNEAQ (reference sequence). The CDR3 covers 17 residues. Trimming shortened V by 1 base and J by 0 bases, and 13 bases separated the two germline ends. CDR3: CASSLVGTKNSNQPQHF. For the CDR3, the DNA is TGTGCCAGCAGCTTAGTCGGGACAAAGAATAGCAATCAGCCCCAGCATTTT.

This clonotype was counted only a few times. The chain joins TRBV6-5 to TRBJ1-5; a weak D match, TRBD1 (6 bases). CDR1 and CDR2 (germline): MNHEY, SVGAGI. The length of the CDR3 is 15 residues. Trimming left V 6 bases short and J 5 bases short, with 17 bases between. The CDR3 DNA follows: TGTGCCAGCAGCAGGACAGTTACGTCCCATCAGCCCCAGCATTTT. The encoded protein is CASSRTVTSHQPQHF.

This clonotype has more than one count but fewer than ten. The chain combines TRBV28 with TRBJ2-1; D perhaps matches TRBD1 (6 bases). The CDR3 contains 15 residues. The V and J ends lost 4 bases and 9 bases respectively, with 19 bases between them. Germline V gives CDR1 MDHEN, CDR2 SYDVKM. CDR3 sequence (DNA): TGTGCCAGCAGTTCCCTCGGTCGTGGGGGCCTTGAGCAGTTCTTC. This codes for CASSSLGRGGLEQFF.

The chain recombines TRBV5-6 with TRBJ1-1; D gene unclear. The CDR3 is 14 amino acids. V was pared by 2 bases and J by 1 base, with 9 bases between. Germline loops: CDR1 SGHDT, CDR2 YYEEEE. The CDR3 region is CASSFPSANTEAFF. Written as DNA, the CDR3 is TGTGCCAGCAGCTTCCCCTCCGCGAACACTGAAGCTTTCTTT. Variable domain in full (rest from reference TRBV5-6 and TRBJ1-1): DAGVTQSPTHLIKTRGQQVTLRCSPKSGHDTVSWYQQALGQGPQFIFQYYEEEERQRGNFPDRFSGHQFPNYSSELNVNALLLGDSALYLCASSFPSANTEAFFGQGTRLTVV.

V is TRBV9 and J is TRBJ1-1; D unclear. This CDR3 is built from 13 residues. The germline V gene has CDR1 SGDLS and CDR2 YYNGEE. Trimming took 4 bases from V and 4 from J, leaving 11 bases between them. CDR3 nucleotides: TGTGCCAGCAGCTATCGGGGAGGCACTGAAGCTTTCTTT. As protein: CASSYRGGTEAFF.

Many counts were recorded for this clonotype. The V gene is TRBV20-1, the J gene TRBJ2-3; D is unresolved. Trimming removed 5 bases from V and 10 bases from J, with 10 bases in between. Germline V gives CDR1 DFQATT, CDR2 SNEGSKA (reference sequence). The CDR3 totals 10 residues. The CDR3 DNA reads TGCAGTGCTGTGCTGCTGGCGCAGTATTTT. It yields the protein CSAVLLAQYF.

The rearrangement links TRBV12-3 or TRBV12-4 to TRBJ1-1; no reliable D call. This CDR3 contains 11 residues. V was pared by 3 bases and J by 14 bases, with 13 bases between. CDR3 amino acids: CASSFSSRFFF. The CDR3 DNA is TGTGCCAGCAGTTTCTCCTCGCGTTTCTTCTTT.

This clonotype was counted many times. The CDR3 protein is CASSQDAVGGYGYTF. The CDR3 nucleotides are TGTGCCAGCAGCCAAGATGCGGTCGGCGGGTATGGCTACACCTTC. The chain carries TRBV3-1 and TRBJ1-2; unclear D gene. The CDR3 contains 15 residues. V lost 0 bases to trimming and J lost 5 bases, with 13 bases between them. Germline values: CDR1 LGHDT, CDR2 YNNKEL (reference sequence). The variable domain in full, with the rest retrieved from reference TRBV3-1 and TRBJ1-2, is DTAVSQTPKYLVTQMGNDKSIKCEQNLGHDTMYWYKQDSKKFLKIMFSYNNKELIINETVPNRFSPKSPDKAHLNLHINSLELGDSAVYFCASSQDAVGGYGYTFGSGTRLTVV.

The chain has TRBV25-1 and TRBJ1-1; 7 nucleotides match TRBD1. Germline V gene lookup returns CDR1 MGHDK and CDR2 SYGVNS. The CDR3 spans 10 residues. After removal of 6 bases from V and 10 bases from J, the junction contained 2 bases not matched to a gene. DNA of the CDR3: TGTGCCAGCAGGGACAGGAGAGCTTTCTTT. Amino acids: CASRDRRAFF.

This clonotype was seen a handful of times. The chain combines TRBV11-3 with TRBJ2-1; D gene unclear. CDR1 is SGHNT, CDR2 YENEEA, per germline. V lost 1 base, J lost 8 bases, and 6 bases lay in between. CDR3 length equals 12 residues. The CDR3, as DNA: TGTGCCAGCAGCTTAGCGGGTGATGAGCAGTTCTTC. Protein: CASSLAGDEQFF.

This clonotype showed up just a few times. The chain employs TRBV7-8 and TRBJ2-2; 11 bases map to TRBD2. Trimming removed 3 bases from V and 4 bases from J; junction bases left unmatched: 7. The CDR3 totals 17 residues. Germline CDR1 reads SGHVS; CDR2 reads FQNEAQ. The CDR3 region is CASSFSVAGGPTGELFF. The CDR3, as DNA: TGTGCCAGCAGCTTCTCAGTAGCGGGGGGGCCCACCGGGGAGCTGTTTTTT.

The table lists this clonotype with a few counts. The chain employs TRBV7-2 and TRBJ1-3; D unresolved. Trimming removed 1 base from V and 9 bases from J, with 10 bases in between. The CDR3 runs 13 residues. Germline CDR1 reads SGHTA; CDR2 reads FQGNSA. The CDR3 sequence: CASSLDTAGTIYF. In DNA, the CDR3 is TGTGCCAGCAGCTTAGACACCGCGGGCACCATATATTTT. The entire variable domain, with the rest obtained from reference TRBV7-2 and TRBJ1-3, is as follows: GAGVSQSPSNKVTEKGKDVELRCDPISGHTALYWYRQSLGQGLEFLIYFQGNSAPDKSGLPSDRFSAERTGGSVSTLTIQRTQQEDSAVYLCASSLDTAGTIYFGEGSWLTVV.

This clonotype was seen a few times. This chain uses TRBV20-1 with TRBJ2-3; no reliable D call. The CDR3 runs to 15 residues. Germline values: CDR1 DFQATT, CDR2 SNEGSKA (reference sequence). The germline V and J ends were trimmed by 6 bases and 1 base, with 17 bases remaining between them. CDR3 loop: CSAKGRTPGTDTQYF. DNA for the CDR3: TGCAGTGCCAAGGGCAGGACCCCCGGCACAGATACGCAGTATTTT.

This clonotype was observed a few times. The chain links TRBV29-1 to TRBJ1-2, with a weak D call TRBD1 (5 bases). CDR1 and CDR2 from the germline V gene are SQVTM and ANQGSEA. The CDR3 runs to 12 residues. V lost 4 bases and J 4 bases, leaving 10 bases between the germline ends. DNA for the CDR3: TGCAGCGTTGTGGAACAGGTCTATGGCTACACCTTC. Its translation: CSVVEQVYGYTF.

This rearrangement joins TRBV5-1 to TRBJ2-2; D is possibly TRBD1 (6 bases). The CDR3 loop spans 16 amino acids. The germline CDR1 and CDR2 sequences are SGHRS and YFSETQ. V was cut by 0 bases and J by 3 bases, with 12 bases left in between. CDR3 DNA sequence: TGCGCCAGCAGCTTGGCCAGTCAGGGGTACACCGGGGAGCTGTTTTTT. Its translation is CASSLASQGYTGELFF.

The chain has TRBV18 and TRBJ2-1, with D maybe TRBD2 (5 bases). CDR3 length equals 13 residues. Deletions cut 4 bases from V and 3 bases from J, with 7 bases between. Germline V gives CDR1 KGHSH, CDR2 LQKENI. The CDR3 nucleotides read TGTGCCAGCTCACGAGGGCTCTACAATGAGCAGTTCTTC. Translating it yields CASSRGLYNEQFF. The full variable domain, completed using reference TRBV18 and TRBJ2-1, is NAGVMQNPRHLVRRRGQEARLRCSPMKGHSHVYWYRQLPEEGLKFMVYLQKENIIDESGMPKERFSAEFPKEGPSILRIQQVVRGDSAAYFCASSRGLYNEQFFGPGTRLTVL.

This clonotype was observed a single time. This chain connects TRBV10-3 to TRBJ1-1; no reliable D call. The CDR3 has 14 residues. V lost 3 bases, J lost 9 bases, and 17 bases lay in between. Germline loops: CDR1 ENHRY, CDR2 SYGVKD. The CDR3 is CAISDRSVGFKAFF. For the CDR3, the DNA is TGTGCCATCAGTGATCGATCCGTTGGATTTAAAGCTTTCTTT.

The chain carries TRBV19 and TRBJ2-5; D uncertain. The germline CDR1 and CDR2 sequences are LNHDA and SQIVND (reference sequence). Deletions cut 4 bases from V and 1 base from J, with 13 bases between. The CDR3 is made up of 15 amino acids. The CDR3 bases are TGTGCCAGTAGTACCATCCCCAACAGCCAAGAGACCCAGTACTTC. This sequence encodes CASSTIPNSQETQYF.

This clonotype was found a few times. This chain joins TRBV6-6 and TRBJ1-4, with D uncertain. In germline, CDR1 is MNHNY, CDR2 SVGAGI (reference sequence). The CDR3 consists of 15 residues. The germline V and J ends were trimmed by 0 bases and 0 bases, with 5 bases remaining between them. The CDR3 sequence: CASSYSTTTNEKLFF. Written as DNA, the CDR3 is TGTGCCAGCAGTTACTCGACCACAACTAATGAAAAACTGTTTTTT.